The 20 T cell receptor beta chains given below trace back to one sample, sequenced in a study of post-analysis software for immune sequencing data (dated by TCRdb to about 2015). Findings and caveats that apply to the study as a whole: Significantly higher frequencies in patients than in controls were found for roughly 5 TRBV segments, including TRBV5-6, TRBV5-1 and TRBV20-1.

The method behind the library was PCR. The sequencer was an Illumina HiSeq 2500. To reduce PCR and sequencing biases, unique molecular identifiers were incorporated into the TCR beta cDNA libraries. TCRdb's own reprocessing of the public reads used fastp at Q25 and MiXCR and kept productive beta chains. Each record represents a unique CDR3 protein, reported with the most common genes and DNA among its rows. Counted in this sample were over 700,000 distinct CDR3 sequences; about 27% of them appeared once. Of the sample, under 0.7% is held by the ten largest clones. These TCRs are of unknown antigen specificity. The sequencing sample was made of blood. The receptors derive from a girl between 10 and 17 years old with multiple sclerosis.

This chain's CDR3 is CASSFSRVDQPQHF. For the CDR3, the DNA is TGTGCCAGCAGTTTTAGCAGGGTTGATCAGCCCCAGCATTTT. The chain uses TRBV28 and TRBJ1-5; D possibly corresponds to TRBD1 (5 bases). Germline CDR1 reads MDHEN; CDR2 reads SYDVKM. The length of the CDR3 is 14 residues. Trimming removed 3 bases at V and 5 bases at J, with 11 bases between.

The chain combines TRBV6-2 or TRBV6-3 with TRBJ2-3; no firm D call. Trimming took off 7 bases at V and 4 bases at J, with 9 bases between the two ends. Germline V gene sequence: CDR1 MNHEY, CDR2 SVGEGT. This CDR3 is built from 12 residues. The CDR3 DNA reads TGTGCCAGCAAGGAAGCGCCAGATACGCAGTATTTT. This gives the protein CASKEAPDTQYF.

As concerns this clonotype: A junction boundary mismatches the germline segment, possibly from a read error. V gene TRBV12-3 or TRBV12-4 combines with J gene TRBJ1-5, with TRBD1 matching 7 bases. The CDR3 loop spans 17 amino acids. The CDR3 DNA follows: TGTGTCAGCAGGGGGACTGGCCGCACCTTCCGCAATCAGCCCCAGCATTTT. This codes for CVSRGTGRTFRNQPQHF.

CDR3 sequence (DNA): TGCAGTGCTCACGCCATGACTAGCGCCTCCTACAATGAGCAGTTCTTC. As protein: CSAHAMTSASYNEQFF. The V gene is TRBV20-1, the J gene TRBJ2-1; 8 bases fit TRBD2. Per germline, CDR1 DFQATT and CDR2 SNEGSKA (reference sequence). The CDR3 spans 16 residues. J was trimmed by 0 bases and V by 5 bases; bases with no gene match: 9.

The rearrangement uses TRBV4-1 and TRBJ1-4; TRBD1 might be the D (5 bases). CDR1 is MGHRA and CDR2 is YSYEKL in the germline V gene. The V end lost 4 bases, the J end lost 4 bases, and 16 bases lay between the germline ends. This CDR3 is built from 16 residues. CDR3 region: CASSRLAGQDNEKLFF. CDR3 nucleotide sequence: TGCGCCAGCAGCCGCCTGGCAGGGCAGGATAATGAAAAACTGTTTTTT.

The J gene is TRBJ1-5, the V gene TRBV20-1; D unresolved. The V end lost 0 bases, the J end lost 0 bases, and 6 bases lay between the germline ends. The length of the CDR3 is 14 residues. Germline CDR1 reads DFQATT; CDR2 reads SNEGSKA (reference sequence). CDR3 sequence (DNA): TGCAGTGCTAGAGACACAAATAGCAATCAGCCCCAGCATTTT. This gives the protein CSARDTNSNQPQHF.

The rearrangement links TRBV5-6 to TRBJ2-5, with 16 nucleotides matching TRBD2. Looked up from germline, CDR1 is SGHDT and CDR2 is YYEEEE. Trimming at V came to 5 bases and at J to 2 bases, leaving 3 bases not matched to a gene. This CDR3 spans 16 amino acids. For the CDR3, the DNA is TGTGCCAGCAGGGGGACTAGCGGGGGGGGTCAAGAGACCCAGTACTTC. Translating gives CASRGTSGGGQETQYF.

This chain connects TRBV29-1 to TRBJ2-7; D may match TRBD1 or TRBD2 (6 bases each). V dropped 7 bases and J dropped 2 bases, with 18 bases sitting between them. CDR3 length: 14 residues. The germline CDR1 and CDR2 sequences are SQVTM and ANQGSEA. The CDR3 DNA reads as TGCAGCGCCGAAGGGGGGACTCTTCCCTACGAGCAGTACTTC. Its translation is CSAEGGTLPYEQYF.

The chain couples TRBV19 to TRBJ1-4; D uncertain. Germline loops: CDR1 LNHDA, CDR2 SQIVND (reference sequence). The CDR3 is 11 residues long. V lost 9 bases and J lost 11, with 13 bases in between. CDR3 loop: CASQSPGKLFF. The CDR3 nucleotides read TGTGCCAGCCAGAGCCCGGGGAAACTGTTTTTT. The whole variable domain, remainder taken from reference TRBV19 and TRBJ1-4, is DGGITQSPKYLFRKEGQNVTLSCEQNLNHDAMYWYRQDPGQGLRLIYYSQIVNDFQKGDIAEGYSVSREKKESFPLTVTSAQKNPTAFYLCASQSPGKLFFGSGTQLSVL.

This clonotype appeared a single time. Here the CDR3 reads CASSLSGGPTEAFF. The CDR3 DNA sequence: TGTGCCAGCAGCTTATCCGGGGGACCCACTGAAGCTTTCTTT. The chain is built from TRBV7-9 and TRBJ1-1, with a tentative D call TRBD1 (5 bases). The germline V gene has CDR1 SEHNR and CDR2 FQNEAQ (reference sequence). Trimming removed 2 bases from V and 4 bases from J, with 11 bases in between. The CDR3 consists of 14 residues. Supplemented by reference TRBV7-9 and TRBJ1-1, the full variable domain reads DTGVSQNPRHKITKRGQNVTFRCDPISEHNRLYWYRQTLGQGPEFLTYFQNEAQLEKSRLLSDRFSAERPKGSFSTLEIQRTEQGDSAMYLCASSLSGGPTEAFFGQGTRLTVV.

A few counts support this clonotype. The CDR3 reads CATSDLGLAGVGEQFF. CDR3 bases: TGTGCCACCAGTGATTTGGGGCTAGCGGGAGTTGGGGAGCAGTTCTTC. V is TRBV24-1 and J is TRBJ2-1, with 10 bases fitting TRBD2. Per germline, CDR1 KGHDR and CDR2 SFDVKD. V shed 0 bases and J 10 bases; nucleotides not matched to a gene: 8. The CDR3 length is 16 residues.

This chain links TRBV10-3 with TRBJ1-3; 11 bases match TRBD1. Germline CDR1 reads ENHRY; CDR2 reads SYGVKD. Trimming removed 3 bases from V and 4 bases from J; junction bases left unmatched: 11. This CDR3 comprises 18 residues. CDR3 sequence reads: CAISDGTGGEIPGNTIYF. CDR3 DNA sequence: TGTGCCATCAGTGACGGGACAGGGGGGGAGATCCCCGGAAACACCATATATTTT.

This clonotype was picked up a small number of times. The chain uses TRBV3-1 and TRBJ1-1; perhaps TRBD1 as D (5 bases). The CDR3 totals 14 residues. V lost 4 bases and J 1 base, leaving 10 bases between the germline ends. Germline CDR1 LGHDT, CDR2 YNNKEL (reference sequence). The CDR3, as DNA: TGTGCCAGCAGCCGCCTACAGGAGAACACTGAAGCTTTCTTT. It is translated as CASSRLQENTEAFF.

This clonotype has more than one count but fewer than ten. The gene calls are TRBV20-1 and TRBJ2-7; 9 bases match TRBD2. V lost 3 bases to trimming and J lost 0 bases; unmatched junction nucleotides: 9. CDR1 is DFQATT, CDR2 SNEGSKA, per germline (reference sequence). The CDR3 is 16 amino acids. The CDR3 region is CSASSGLAFDSYEQYF. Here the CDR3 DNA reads TGCAGTGCTAGTTCCGGACTAGCGTTCGACTCCTACGAGCAGTACTTC.

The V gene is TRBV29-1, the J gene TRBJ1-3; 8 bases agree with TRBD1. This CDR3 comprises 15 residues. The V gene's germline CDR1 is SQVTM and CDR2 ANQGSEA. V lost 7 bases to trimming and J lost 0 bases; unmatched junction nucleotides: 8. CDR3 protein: CSARGTGGSGNTIYF. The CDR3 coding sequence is TGCAGCGCTCGGGGGACAGGCGGCTCTGGAAACACCATATATTTT. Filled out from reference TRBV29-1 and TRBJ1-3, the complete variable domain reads SAVISQKPSRDICQRGTSLTIQCQVDSQVTMMFWYRQQPGQSLTLIATANQGSEATYESGFVIDKFPISRPNLTFSTLTVSNMSPEDSSIYLCSARGTGGSGNTIYFGEGSWLTVV.

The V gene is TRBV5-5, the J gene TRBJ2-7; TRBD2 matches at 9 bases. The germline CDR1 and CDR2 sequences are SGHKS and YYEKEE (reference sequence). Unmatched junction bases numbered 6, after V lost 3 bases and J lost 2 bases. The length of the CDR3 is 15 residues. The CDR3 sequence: CASSSGASGTYEQYF. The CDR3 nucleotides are TGTGCCAGCAGCTCCGGGGCTAGCGGGACCTACGAGCAGTACTTC.

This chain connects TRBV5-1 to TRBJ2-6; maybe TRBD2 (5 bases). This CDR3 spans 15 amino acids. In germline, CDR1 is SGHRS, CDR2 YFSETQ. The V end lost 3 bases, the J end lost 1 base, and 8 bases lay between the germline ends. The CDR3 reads CASSYRGSGANVLTF. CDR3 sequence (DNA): TGCGCCAGCAGCTACCGGGGTTCTGGGGCCAACGTCCTGACTTTC.

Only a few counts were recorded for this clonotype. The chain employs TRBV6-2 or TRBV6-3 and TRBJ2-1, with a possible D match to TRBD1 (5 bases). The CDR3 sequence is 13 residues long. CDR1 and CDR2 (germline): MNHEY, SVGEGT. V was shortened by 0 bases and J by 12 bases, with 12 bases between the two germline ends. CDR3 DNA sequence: TGTGCCAGCAGTTACTCTGACAGAACGGGGCAGTTCTTC. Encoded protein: CASSYSDRTGQFF.

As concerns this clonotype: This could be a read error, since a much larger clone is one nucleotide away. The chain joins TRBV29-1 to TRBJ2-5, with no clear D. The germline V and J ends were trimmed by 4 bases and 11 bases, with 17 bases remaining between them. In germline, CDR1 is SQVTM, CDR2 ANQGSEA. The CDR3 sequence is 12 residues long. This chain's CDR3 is CSVGMTYNEQYF. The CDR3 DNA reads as TGCAGCGTTGGCATGACCTACAATGAGCAGTACTTC. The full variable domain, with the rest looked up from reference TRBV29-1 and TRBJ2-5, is SAVISQKPSRDICQRGTSLTIQCQVDSQVTMMFWYRQQPGQSLTLIATANQGSEATYESGFVIDKFPISRPNLTFSTLTVSNMSPEDSSIYLCSVGMTYNEQYFGPGTRLLVL.

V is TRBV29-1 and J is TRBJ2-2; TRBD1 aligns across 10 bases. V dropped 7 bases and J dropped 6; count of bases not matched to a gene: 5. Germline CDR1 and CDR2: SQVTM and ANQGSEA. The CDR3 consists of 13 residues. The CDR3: CSGRQGAAGELFF. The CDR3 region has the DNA TGCAGCGGTCGACAGGGGGCGGCCGGGGAGCTGTTTTTT.